A single sample is the source of the 10 T cell receptor beta chains below, sequenced in a study of blood T cell repertoires in COVID-19. This table comes from immunoSEQ multiplex PCR, and its TCRdb copy is limited to in-frame clones, with some not included. The sample carries around 68,000 clones, approximately 90% recorded once. The sequencing input was peripheral blood. These receptor sequences come from a woman in her 50s with acute or convalescent COVID-19.

V and J are TRBV6-1 and TRBJ2-3, with TRBD1 as a possible D gene (7 bases). V lost 2 bases and J lost 7, with 13 bases in between. The germline CDR1 and CDR2 sequences are MNHNS and SASEGT. The CDR3 runs 14 residues. CDR3 nucleotides: TGTGCCAGCAGTGAAAGGGGGCTAGCGAATACGCAGTATTTT. This translates into CASSERGLANTQYF.

V usage is TRBV30 and J usage is TRBJ1-1; 8 bases agree with TRBD1. Germline values: CDR1 GTSNPN, CDR2 SVGIG (reference sequence). The CDR3 covers 15 residues. The J segment lost 3 bases and the V segment lost 3 bases, leaving 9 bases of the junction unmatched. The CDR3 DNA follows: TGTGCCTGGAGCTCGGACAGGGCTTGGGACACTGAAGCTTTCTTT. This codes for CAWSSDRAWDTEAFF.

The gene calls are TRBV19 and TRBJ1-3; D not resolved. The CDR3 has 15 residues. The V gene's germline CDR1 is LNHDA and CDR2 SQIVND (reference sequence). Trimming stripped 4 bases from V and 0 bases from J, with 10 bases between. The CDR3 spells CASSSGGNSGNTIYF. Written as DNA, the CDR3 is TGTGCCAGTAGTAGCGGCGGAAACTCTGGAAACACCATATATTTT.

V is TRBV5-5 and J is TRBJ1-3; the D is unclear. Germline assignment: CDR1 SGHKS and CDR2 YYEKEE (reference sequence). CDR3 length: 14 residues. Trimming pared 0 bases from V and 0 bases from J, leaving 4 bases between. The CDR3 protein is CASSLGSSGNTIYF. DNA of the CDR3: TGTGCCAGCAGCTTGGGGAGCTCTGGAAACACCATATATTTT.

J is TRBJ2-1 and V is TRBV19, with 9 bases fitting TRBD1. Trimming cost V 7 bases and J 6 bases; bases outside gene matches: 4. Germline CDR1 and CDR2: LNHDA and SQIVND (reference sequence). The CDR3 runs to 13 residues. CDR3 sequence: CASTRQGGNEQFF. Here the CDR3 DNA reads TGTGCCAGTACCCGACAGGGGGGCAATGAGCAGTTCTTC.

The rearrangement links TRBV9 to TRBJ2-2; 11 bases align to TRBD2. Germline trimming cut 2 bases from V and 7 bases from J; bases unmatched to any gene: 7. This CDR3 is 16 amino acids long. Germline V gene sequence: CDR1 SGDLS, CDR2 YYNGEE. The CDR3 nucleotides are TGTGCCAGCAGCGTGCCGGGACTAGCGGAGATCGGGGAGCTGTTTTTT. It codes for CASSVPGLAEIGELFF.

The chain joins TRBV4-2 to TRBJ2-3; 8 bases are a match to TRBD2. J was trimmed by 2 bases and V by 4 bases; bases with no gene match: 8. The germline CDR1 and CDR2 sequences are LGHNA and YNFKEQ. There are 16 residues in the CDR3. Here the CDR3 reads CASSRAGGGTTDTQYF. The CDR3 DNA reads TGTGCCAGCAGCCGAGCCGGGGGGGGGACCACAGATACGCAGTATTTT.

The rearrangement links TRBV6-5 to TRBJ1-1; D is unresolved. Germline assignment: CDR1 MNHEY and CDR2 SVGAGI. The CDR3 extends over 15 amino acids. Deletions cut 6 bases from V and 4 bases from J, with 18 bases between. CDR3 protein: CASRNQREKRTEAFF. The CDR3 bases are TGTGCCAGCAGAAACCAGAGGGAAAAACGCACTGAAGCTTTCTTT.

The chain links TRBV28 to TRBJ2-1, with TRBD1 matching over 7 bases. The CDR3 spans 14 residues. Germline CDR1 MDHEN, CDR2 SYDVKM. The junction had 8 bases not matched to a gene; V was cut back by 5 bases and J by 7 bases. This CDR3 is CASSKRDSGNEQFF. The CDR3 DNA reads as TGTGCCAGCAGTAAAAGGGACAGTGGGAATGAGCAGTTCTTC.

The genes are TRBV5-1 and TRBJ1-5, with TRBD1 identical over 9 bases. Trimming removed 2 bases from V and 0 bases from J; junction bases left unmatched: 3. CDR1 is SGHRS, CDR2 YFSETQ, per germline. This CDR3 comprises 16 residues. The CDR3 loop reads CASSFGTGNSNQPQHF. As DNA, the CDR3 is TGCGCCAGCAGCTTTGGGACAGGGAATAGCAATCAGCCCCAGCATTTT.